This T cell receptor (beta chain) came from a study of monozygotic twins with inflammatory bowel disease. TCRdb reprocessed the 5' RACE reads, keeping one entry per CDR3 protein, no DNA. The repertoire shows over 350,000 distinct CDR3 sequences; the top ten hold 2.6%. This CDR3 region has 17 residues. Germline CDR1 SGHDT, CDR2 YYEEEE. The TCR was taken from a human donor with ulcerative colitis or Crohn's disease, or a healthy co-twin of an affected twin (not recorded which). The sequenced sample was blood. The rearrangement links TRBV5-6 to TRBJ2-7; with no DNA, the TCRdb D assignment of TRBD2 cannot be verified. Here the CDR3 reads CASSLALDGLVVREQYF.